The rows below give T cell receptor beta chains drawn from one sample of a study of blood T cell repertoires in COVID-19. Sequenced by immunoSEQ multiplex PCR; TCRdb stores in-frame clones only, minus some. Of over 200,000 clones in the sample, around 85% were seen once. Sequenced: PBMCs or T cells enriched from blood (not recorded which). These TCRs come from a man in his forties who had recovered from COVID-19. The CDR3 runs from the conserved cysteine through the conserved F or W.

>TRBV3-1/TRBV3-2|13
CASSLTGTGELFF
>TRBV7-2|13
CASSLNRDYGYTF
>TRBV5-4|16
CASSSGAGTGTSEQYF
>TRBV7-2|14
CASRLSGNTDTQYF
>TRBV5-5|15
CASKTPGPMNTEAFF
>TRBV19|13
CASRVAGQETQYF
>TRBV12-5|15
CASGLGDSSTDTQYF
>TRBV9|16
CASSPYDRTGNSPLHF
>TRBV14|14
CASSQRDSIGTQYF
>TRBV24-1|15
CATSDADRTSYEQYF
>TRBV27|21
CASIQLWLSMGWTGGSYEQYF
>TRBV4-1|16
CASSQVGTGDYNEQFF
>TRBV11-2|15
CASSLDKQGAPEAFF
>TRBV5-1|15
CASRVAGGIYNEQFF
>TRBV3-1/TRBV3-2|15
CASSQMAARGNEQFF
>TRBV4-1|15
CASSQTRQGGVEQYF
>TRBV6-1|16
CASSESSGGVQETQYF
>TRBV19|17
CASSIDLSRRHSYGYTF
>TRBV4-2|14
CASSPQWEPSEQYF
>TRBV27|14
CASSYTGLLSEAFF
>TRBV2|15
CASSELDRGNSPLHF
>TRBV18|18
CASSPRGTGGAFNTEAFF
>TRBV28|14
CASSRSGSSYEQYF
>TRBV19|16
CASRGSLASGGETQYF
>TRBV19|17
CASTRSGRLGVYNEQFF
>TRBV30|15
CAWSAWDSSSLTAFF
>TRBV6-5|13
CASRTNRNTEAFF
>TRBV5-6|14
CASSLETGLGTQYF
>TRBV11-3|15
CASSSPRTANYEQYF
>TRBV21-1|15
CASSKVEEDRTEAFF
>TRBV15|15
CATTLDGSSGNTIYF